The entry below gives a single T cell receptor beta chain sequence along with its context. Germline CDR1 and CDR2: PRHDT and FYEKMQ (reference sequence). The CDR3 consists of 14 residues. The V gene end was trimmed by 3 bases and the J gene end by 6 bases; junction bases not matched to a gene: 7. The sample is drawn from a study of glioma-infiltrating T cells after dendritic cell vaccination. Only in-frame clones appear in the TCRdb table, and some are missing; sequencing was by immunoSEQ multiplex PCR. The sample gives more than 95,000 clones, 85% to 90% of which show up once; over 2.5% is in the top ten. Time point specified: after dendritic cell vaccination, including at tumor progression/relapse.

Sequenced here: blood, sampled after dendritic cell vaccination. This TCR came from a human donor with glioblastoma. V is TRBV13 and J is TRBJ2-7, with 8 positions matching TRBD1. CDR3 in DNA: TGTGCCAGCAGCTTTCCCGGACAGGGCGCCGAGCAGTACTTC. This codes for CASSFPGQGAEQYF.